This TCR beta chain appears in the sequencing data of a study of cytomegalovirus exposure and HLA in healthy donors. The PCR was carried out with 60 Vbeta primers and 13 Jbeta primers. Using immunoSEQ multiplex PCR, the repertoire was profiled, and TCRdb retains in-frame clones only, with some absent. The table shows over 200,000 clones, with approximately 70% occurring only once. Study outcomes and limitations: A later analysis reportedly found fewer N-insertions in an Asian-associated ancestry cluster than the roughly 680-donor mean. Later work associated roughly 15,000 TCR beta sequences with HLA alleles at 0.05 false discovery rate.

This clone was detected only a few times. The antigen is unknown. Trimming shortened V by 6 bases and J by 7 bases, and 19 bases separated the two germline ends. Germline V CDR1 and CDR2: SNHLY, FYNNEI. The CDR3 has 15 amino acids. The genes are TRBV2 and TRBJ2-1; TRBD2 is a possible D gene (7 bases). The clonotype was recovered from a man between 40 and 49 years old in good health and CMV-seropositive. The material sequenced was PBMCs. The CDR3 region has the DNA TGTGCCAGCAGGGGGGGGCCGGGGCGGGGGAATGAGCAGTTCTTC. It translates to CASRGGPGRGNEQFF.